The 9 T cell receptor beta chains in this list originate from one sample, sequenced in a study of CD8+CD57+ T cells in acquired aplastic anemia. Profiling of TCR beta VDJ combinations and CDR3 sequences used genomic DNA as template. TCRdb reanalysed the reads using MiXCR and keeps one entry per CDR3 protein. The data contain hundreds of thousands of distinct CDR3 sequences, more than 25% of them singletons. All patients picked for sequencing had shown, by flow cytometry, an expansion of CD8+CD57+ cells. Specimen: sorted CD4+, CD8+, or CD8+CD57+ T cells (not recorded which) from PBMCs. These receptors were obtained from a human donor with aplastic anemia.

Concerning this clonotype: Germline and junction disagree at one end, which may indicate a read error. The rearrangement joins TRBV2 to TRBJ2-3; 11 bases map to TRBD2. The CDR3 loop spans 12 amino acids. Germline V gives CDR1 SNHLY, CDR2 FYNNEI. In DNA, the CDR3 is TGTGCTAGCAGTGTGCTAGCGGGGGGAGAGTATTTT. It yields the protein CASSVLAGGEYF. Variable domain in full (rest from reference TRBV2 and TRBJ2-3): EPEVTQTPSHQVTQMGQEVILRCVPISNHLYFYWYRQILGQKVEFLVSFYNNEISEKSEIFDDQFSVERPDGSNFTLKIRSTKLEDSAMYFCASSVLAGGEYFGPGTRLTVL.

This chain links TRBV30 with TRBJ2-7, with TRBD1 as a possible D gene (5 bases). Trimming took off 3 bases at V and 6 bases at J, with 18 bases between the two ends. The CDR3 sequence is 14 residues long. Germline-derived CDR1 and CDR2 are GTSNPN and SVGIG (reference sequence). The CDR3 DNA reads TGTGCCTGGAGGATCTGGGGCACTGTAGGCGAGCAGTACTTC. Its protein product is CAWRIWGTVGEQYF.

The V gene is TRBV2, the J gene TRBJ2-2; D call uncertain. The CDR3 length is 15 residues. CDR1 and CDR2 from the germline V gene are SNHLY and FYNNEI. V was trimmed by 11 bases and J by 0 bases, leaving 16 bases between them. The CDR3 reads CAGVITPSNTGELFF. Written as DNA, the CDR3 is TGTGCCGGAGTGATTACCCCTTCGAACACCGGGGAGCTGTTTTTT.

The chain links TRBV2 to TRBJ2-5; 7 nucleotides align to TRBD1. V was pared by 6 bases and J by 4 bases, with 5 bases of the junction left unmatched. The CDR3 extends over 13 amino acids. From germline, CDR1 is SNHLY and CDR2 FYNNEI. This chain's CDR3 is CASRSAGGETQYF. The CDR3 DNA sequence: TGTGCCAGCAGATCTGCAGGGGGAGAGACCCAGTACTTC.

This clonotype appeared a few times. V is TRBV14 and J is TRBJ1-1; no reliable D call. CDR1 and CDR2 from the germline V gene are SGHDN and FVKESK. Trimming left V 4 bases short and J 0 bases short, with 21 bases between. The CDR3 spans 18 residues. Here the CDR3 reads CASSREVLGWAMNTEAFF. For the CDR3, the DNA is TGTGCCAGCAGCCGGGAGGTACTAGGGTGGGCGATGAACACTGAAGCTTTCTTT.

This clonotype has at least ten counts. The chain uses TRBV25-1 and TRBJ2-3, with 8 bases that match TRBD1. V dropped 3 bases and J dropped 1; count of bases not matched to a gene: 6. The CDR3 covers 16 residues. Germline V gives CDR1 MGHDK, CDR2 SYGVNS. In DNA, the CDR3 is TGTGCCAGCAGTGAGGGGACAGGCCTTCGCACAGATACGCAGTATTTT. It translates to CASSEGTGLRTDTQYF.

This clonotype was picked up a small number of times. The chain joins TRBV10-1 to TRBJ2-7; D ambiguous. Looked up from germline, CDR1 is WNHNN and CDR2 is SYGVQD (reference sequence). V shed 3 bases and J shed 2 bases, with 8 bases lying between them. The CDR3 consists of 13 residues. CDR3 protein: CASSDISPYEQYF. In DNA form, the CDR3 reads TGCGCCAGCAGTGATATTTCGCCCTACGAGCAGTACTTC.

This clonotype has more than one count but fewer than ten. The chain has TRBV20-1 and TRBJ1-2, with 11 nucleotides matching TRBD1. Germline values: CDR1 DFQATT, CDR2 SNEGSKA (reference sequence). V shed 2 bases, J shed 7 bases, and the junction held 9 bases outside the gene matches. This CDR3 is 15 amino acids long. The CDR3: CSARSGTGGRGGYTF. The DNA of the CDR3 is TGCAGTGCTAGATCCGGGACAGGGGGACGGGGTGGCTACACCTTC.

On this clonotype: A much larger clone lies one base from this, so it may be a read error. The rearrangement uses TRBV19 and TRBJ2-7, with D possibly being TRBD2 (5 bases). CDR1 is LNHDA and CDR2 is SQIVND in the germline V gene (reference sequence). The CDR3 has 14 residues. The CDR3 loop reads CASSMNGISCEQYF. The CDR3, as DNA: TGTGCCAGTAGTATGAACGGGATTTCCTGCGAGCAGTACTTC.